This T cell receptor (beta chain) was recovered during a study of cytomegalovirus exposure and HLA in healthy donors (dated 2017 in TCRdb). At the level of the whole study: In an earlier analysis of 587 of the donors, approximately 260 Gb of sequence data and 117 million unique TCR beta sequences from some 170 million T cells were reported. Approximately 300 gigabases of sequencing data and around 90 million unique TCR sequences made up an early release that covered approximately 620 HLA-typed donors. Of the roughly 400 genotyped donors, less than 90% were placed in the genetic ancestry cluster associated with self-reported Caucasian donors. The aim of the study was to test whether cataloging public T cell receptors could identify signatures of past pathogen exposure. Using immunosequencing, the study profiled T cell repertoires from 640 or so subjects and related those repertoires to cytomegalovirus serostatus. In addition to the first cohort of approximately 650 subjects, a separate validation cohort of 120 different subjects was used. To predict cytomegalovirus infection status, the study combined high-throughput TCR immunosequencing, statistical association of individual TCRs with disease status, and machine learning. To study patterns of TCR occurrence, a later analysis re-analyzed previously published TCR beta repertoires from around 700 donors and added high-resolution HLA genotyping. In the later analysis, no new phenotypic data were used to find candidate immune exposures; instead, reliance was placed on TCR beta sequences and their occurrence across donors. An earlier analysis of about 600 of the donors used high-throughput TCR beta sequencing to judge whether each TCR beta V gene segment behaved as functional or pseudogenic. Alongside the repertoire data, information on donor age, sex, ethnicity and CMV serostatus was compiled. Genome-wide SNP genotypes for about 55% of the roughly 670 donors were used in a later genetic analysis, which treated that subset as a discovery cohort. Every discovery cohort repertoire had been produced on one sequencing platform. HLA typing covered class I and class II loci at four-digit resolution. Typing coverage differed by locus: A, B, C, DRB1 and DQB1 were typed in about 620-630 donors, DQA1 in 522, DPA1 in around 610, and DPB1 in just under 480. Roughly five DR-DQ haplotypes were handled as single units for association and clustering because linkage in the cohort was strong. On average, roughly 240,000 unique TCR beta nucleotide sequences were sequenced per donor among 398 genotyped donors of the cohort, with around 19% of those sequences being non-productive.

The study at large found these results: The authors suggested that the approach could potentially be generalized to other disease states and immunological phenotypes. Because HLA typing was missing for some donors at each locus, association tests included only the typed subset. Most CMV-associated TCR beta chains appeared to be HLA-restricted in a later analysis, and the HLA associations seemed to be driven largely by CMV exposure. Correlated functional status among segregating V segments might be attributable to linkage disequilibrium, but an unknown experimental factor could not be ruled out. In a later analysis, HLA-associated TCR beta chains were found to be more clonally expanded and to have lower generation probabilities than equally common non-associated chains. In a later analysis, around 17,000 TCR beta sequences were associated with specific HLA alleles at a false discovery rate of 0.05. Presence/absence analyses assumed roughly uniform sequencing depth across donors, an assumption that may not hold. Compared with the roughly 710-donor mean, donors in an Asian-associated ancestry cluster had fewer N-insertions in productive TCRs, according to a later genetic analysis. A further reported finding was that TCR beta sequences accurately predicted the HLA-A and HLA-B alleles for most subjects in the first cohort. The only immune exposure information available for the cohort was CMV serostatus. This cohort had only TCR beta chains sequenced, and the lack of alpha or paired-chain data limited which features could be detected. In vitro tests confirmed that three of the cytomegalovirus-associated TCR beta chains recognize cytomegalovirus antigens. According to a later analysis, parvovirus B19, influenza, CMV and Epstein-Barr virus appeared linked to several top co-occurrence clusters. A total of around 150 TCR beta chains were listed by the study as associated with cytomegalovirus. A group of highly shared sequence variants was considered likely to be a technical artifact of the sequencing pipeline. In a later analysis, the rate of TCR association differed among HLA loci, with DRB1 alleles having the most associated TCRs and HLA-C alleles having the fewest. When HLA alleles, especially DR and DQ, strongly co-occurred, TCR associations were difficult to assign to individual alleles. The earlier analysis of approximately 540 of the donors excluded 15 to 20 rarely observed V segments, including chromosome 9 orphons, because counts were too low. An association between a missense DCLRE1C variant and V-gene and J-gene trimming of TCR beta chains was found in a later genetic analysis and replicated in an independent cohort. The classifier was reported to diagnose cytomegalovirus status with high specificity and sensitivity in both the original cohort and the validation cohort. In an earlier analysis of some 540 of the donors, most TCR beta V segments appeared in productive rearrangements about 87% or about 30% of the time, broadly matching IMGT annotations. Across donors, most TCR sequences were observed very rarely, whereas some public TCRs were present in many individuals.

The library was obtained by the immunoSEQ multiplex PCR assay. A mixture of 60 forward primers for TCR Vbeta segments and 13 reverse primers for TCR Jbeta segments was used in the multiplex PCR. The CDR3 region of rearranged TCR beta genes was amplified from genomic DNA with a multiplex PCR assay. On the Illumina HiSeq System, the amplified TCR beta libraries were sequenced as 87-base-pair reads. The published analysis was carried out like this. A later analysis tallied roughly 76 million unique TCR beta chains across the 700 or so repertoires, and approximately 9.9 million of those chains were shared by two or more donors. Raw reads were error-corrected and collapsed into unique sequences with a nearest-neighbor algorithm that merged closely related sequences to remove PCR and sequencing errors. To assign V, D and J gene segments, CDR3 sequences were aligned to IMGT reference sequences. For a sequence to be retained, a match of at least six nucleotides to both a V gene segment and a J gene segment was required. A rearrangement was called productive if the CDR3 had no stop codons and remained in frame with V and J, and every other rearrangement was called non-productive. CDR3 was defined by IMGT convention, running from the second conserved V-encoded cysteine to the conserved J-encoded phenylalanine. In an earlier analysis of approximately 590 of the donors, sequences lacking an unambiguous match to a single V gene segment were excluded. In an earlier analysis of almost 600 of the donors, a V segment was called functional when productive rearrangements were above 56.7%, and segregating when the standard deviation between donors exceeded 5%. A statistical classification framework was built to diagnose cytomegalovirus status from the catalog of TCR beta chain sequences. A later analysis assigned V and J genes by comparing TCR nucleotide sequences with IMGT/GENE-DB human TR gene sequences. In a later analysis, CDR3 sequences and most-parsimonious VDJ recombination scenarios were assigned using the TCRdist pipeline. In a later analysis, each TCR beta chain was defined by its CDR3 amino acid sequence together with its V-gene family, and reads lacking a unique V-gene family were excluded. To address suspected cross-contamination and a sequencing artifact, a later analysis removed over 500 highly shared, low-generation-probability nucleotide sequences. For each public chain, a later analysis derived a clonal expansion index from normalized ranks of inferred template counts within each repertoire. Generation probabilities in a later analysis came from a VDJ recombination model fitted to out-of-frame rearrangements, and those results were checked against IGoR. A later analysis scored TCR-TCR, TCR-HLA and TCR-CMV co-occurrence with hypergeometric tests, applying a repertoire-size bias correction to TCR pairs. A later analysis estimated false discovery rates by permuting HLA or CMV assignments 20 times. A later analysis grouped co-occurring TCRs with DBSCAN, adding TCRdist sequence similarity when clustering within HLA-allele-positive subsets. Repertoires with fewer than 30,000 or more than 120,000 public chains, plus five repertoires with anomalous nucleotide sharing, were excluded from co-occurrence clustering. TCRdb took this table from immuneACCESS and kept in-frame rearrangements with V and J called. Such tables lack part of the clones; where checked against another copy, unresolved V genes explain under half of the gap, and the rest is unexplained. Clone size and V and J calls were adopted from that table, with D and trimming inferred from the DNA. The sample profile shows some 140,000 clones; about four fifths of them were found once. The ten largest clones capture around 1.5% of the sample.

The cohort comprised around 700 healthy bone marrow donors. At the time of sampling, every cohort member was nominally healthy, though immune exposures that went unrecorded were likely present. The donor was CMV seronegative and belonged to the group of 380 or so seronegative cohort members. Each donor provided a peripheral blood sample, and peripheral blood mononuclear cells were used for TCR beta sequencing. Genomic DNA was extracted from the blood cell samples with the Qiagen DNeasy Blood Extraction Kit. In the case of this clone: What antigen it recognizes has not been identified. One base away there is no much larger clone; base qualities are not given.

The specimen was PBMCs. This TCR was sampled from a woman in her forties in good health and CMV-seronegative.

The DNA reads TGTGCCAGCAGCTTGGAGAAGCGGACTGAAGCTTTCTTT. This is translated as CASSLEKRTEAFF. This chain joins TRBV5-4 to TRBJ1-1, with an unclear D gene assignment. CDR1 and CDR2 (SGHNT, YYREEE) derive from the germline V gene (reference sequence). Including the terminal cysteine and phenylalanine, the CDR3 comprises 13 residues. CDR3 DNA is the only sequence kept; it has 39 bases, read in frame from the first base. V drops 0 bases and J drops 5 bases, leaving 8 bases in between.